The 32 T cell receptor beta chains below were found in one sample sequenced in a study of blood T cell repertoires in COVID-19. Generated by immunoSEQ multiplex PCR, the TCRdb table keeps only in-frame clones and is missing some. The sample contains some 80,000 clones, 79% of which appear only once. The sequenced sample was peripheral blood. The receptors shown here come from an elderly woman with active or convalescent COVID-19.

The chain couples TRBV10-2 to TRBJ2-3; a weak D match, TRBD2 (7 bases). V lost 6 bases, J lost 3 bases, and 22 bases lay in between. The germline V gene has CDR1 WSHSY and CDR2 SAAADI. This CDR3 contains 17 residues. The CDR3 DNA reads as TGCGCCAGCAGCTCAGCCGGACGGGGGGCGAAGACAGATACGCAGTATTTT. Protein sequence: CASSSAGRGAKTDTQYF.

The CDR3 loop reads CASSLAPSGRVEDTQYF. The CDR3 bases are TGTGCCAGCAGCTTAGCTCCTAGCGGGAGGGTTGAGGATACGCAGTATTTT. This chain links TRBV7-2 with TRBJ2-3; 12 nucleotides agree with TRBD2. This CDR3 region has 17 residues. Trimming cost V 0 bases and J 6 bases; bases outside gene matches: 7. The germline V gene has CDR1 SGHTA and CDR2 FQGNSA.

The rearrangement joins TRBV7-2 to TRBJ2-7; 7 bases agree with TRBD1. Germline assignment: CDR1 SGHTA and CDR2 FQGNSA. This CDR3 region has 14 residues. With 4 bases clipped from V and 0 bases from J, the junction kept 3 bases outside the gene matches. CDR3 sequence: CASSSPGGSYEQYF. The CDR3 DNA is TGTGCCAGCAGCTCGCCAGGGGGCTCCTACGAGCAGTACTTC.

The chain uses TRBV5-1 and TRBJ2-7; 7 nucleotides line up with TRBD1. Trimming cost V 4 bases and J 1 base; bases outside gene matches: 5. Per the germline V gene, CDR1 is SGHRS and CDR2 is YFSETQ. CDR3 length: 14 residues. The CDR3 DNA reads TGCGCCAGCAGCACCTGGACAGGTTCCTACGAGCAGTACTTC. It specifies CASSTWTGSYEQYF.

The rearrangement links TRBV4-1 to TRBJ1-1; 7 bases are a match to TRBD1. The CDR3 contains 15 residues. CDR1 and CDR2 from the germline V gene are MGHRA and YSYEKL. V lost 4 bases and J lost 3; bases outside the gene matches: 8. The CDR3 DNA is TGCGCCAGCAGCCCTCAGGGGGATGGGTACACTGAAGCTTTCTTT. Its protein product is CASSPQGDGYTEAFF.

Only one count was recorded for this clone. This sequence joins TRBV27 and TRBJ1-5; TRBD1 agrees at 7 bases. This CDR3 region has 14 residues. V shed 3 bases, J shed 3 bases, and the junction held 2 bases outside the gene matches. Germline V CDR1 and CDR2: MNHEY, SMNVEV (reference sequence). CDR3 sequence (DNA): TGTGCCAGCAGTTTGACAGGGTACAATCAGCCCCAGCATTTT. Protein: CASSLTGYNQPQHF.

The CDR3 DNA reads TGTGCCAGTAGTATAGCGGGCACGGGACAGCCCCAGCATTTT. It specifies CASSIAGTGQPQHF. The V call is TRBV19, the J call TRBJ1-5; no reliable D call. The V end lost 1 base, the J end lost 7 bases, and 11 bases lay between the germline ends. The CDR3 is made up of 14 amino acids. The germline CDR1 and CDR2 sequences are LNHDA and SQIVND (reference sequence).

This sequence joins TRBV19 and TRBJ2-7; TRBD1 matches 9 bases. This CDR3 spans 14 amino acids. V lost 5 bases to trimming and J lost 2 bases; unmatched junction nucleotides: 4. Germline CDR1 and CDR2: LNHDA and SQIVND (reference sequence). The CDR3, as DNA: TGTGCCAGTAGTGCGAGACAGGGGGCCTACGAGCAGTACTTC. Protein sequence: CASSARQGAYEQYF.

This clone was seen a few times. This chain uses TRBV18 with TRBJ1-1, with D perhaps matching TRBD1 (5 bases). V shed 4 bases and J shed 2 bases, with 11 bases lying between them. Germline CDR1 is KGHSH and CDR2 is LQKENI. The CDR3 length is 14 residues. This CDR3 reads CASSRQSENTEAFF. The CDR3, as DNA: TGTGCCAGCTCACGACAGTCGGAAAACACTGAAGCTTTCTTT.

This clone was counted between two and nine times. The chain is built from TRBV27 and TRBJ2-5, with D maybe TRBD1 (5 bases). CDR1 and CDR2 (germline): MNHEY, SMNVEV (reference sequence). V was shortened by 2 bases and J by 1 base, with 8 bases between the two germline ends. The CDR3 is 14 amino acids. DNA for the CDR3: TGTGCCAGCAGTTTAGTTGGGGCCCAAGAGACCCAGTACTTC. Amino acid sequence: CASSLVGAQETQYF.

The chain links TRBV2 to TRBJ2-5; D is unclear. This CDR3 spans 12 amino acids. V was clipped by 3 bases and J by 2 bases, with 4 bases between them. Germline CDR1 SNHLY, CDR2 FYNNEI. The CDR3 region has the DNA TGTGCCAGCAGTGAGAGTCAAGAGACCCAGTACTTC. Its protein is CASSESQETQYF.

This clone was recorded only once. V usage is TRBV19 and J usage is TRBJ2-3, with D possibly being TRBD2 (5 bases). V lost 3 bases and J 0 bases, leaving 10 bases between the germline ends. The CDR3 runs 15 residues. Germline CDR1 LNHDA, CDR2 SQIVND (reference sequence). The CDR3 reads CASSIVRGSTDTQYF. CDR3 in DNA: TGTGCCAGTAGTATCGTCCGGGGTAGCACAGATACGCAGTATTTT.

CDR3 region: CATSDSWSTGELFF. In DNA, the CDR3 is TGTGCCACCAGTGATTCCTGGAGCACCGGGGAGCTGTTTTTT. This chain joins TRBV24-1 and TRBJ2-2; the D is unclear. Trimming shortened V by 2 bases and J by 4 bases, and 7 bases separated the two germline ends. Looked up from germline, CDR1 is KGHDR and CDR2 is SFDVKD. The CDR3 length is 14 residues.

The chain carries TRBV11-2 and TRBJ1-2; 9 nucleotides line up with TRBD1. The V gene end was trimmed by 5 bases and the J gene end by 4 bases; junction bases not matched to a gene: 5. Germline V gene sequence: CDR1 SGHAT, CDR2 FQNNGV. The CDR3 consists of 14 residues. The CDR3 region has the DNA TGTGCCAGCAGCCGGACAGGGGAACGCTATGGCTACACCTTC. Encoded protein: CASSRTGERYGYTF.

The V call is TRBV4-1, the J call TRBJ2-1, with a tentative D call TRBD2 (7 bases). With 1 base removed from V and 5 bases from J, the gap between germline ends came to 18 bases. The length of the CDR3 is 17 residues. CDR1 is MGHRA, CDR2 YSYEKL, per germline. The CDR3 is CASSQVYGGGGHNEQFF. In DNA form, the CDR3 reads TGCGCCAGCAGCCAAGTCTATGGGGGAGGGGGACACAATGAGCAGTTCTTC.

The chain combines TRBV14 with TRBJ2-3, with 14 bases lining up with TRBD2. V was pared by 4 bases and J by 6 bases, with 9 bases of the junction left unmatched. Germline CDR1 reads SGHDN; CDR2 reads FVKESK. CDR3 size: 17 residues. CDR3 protein: CASSRGTSGSVLDTQYF. As DNA, the CDR3 is TGTGCCAGCAGCCGGGGGACTAGCGGGAGCGTTTTGGATACGCAGTATTTT.

The chain carries TRBV30 and TRBJ1-4, with D unclear. Germline CDR1 and CDR2: GTSNPN and SVGIG (reference sequence). Trimming cost V 7 bases and J 4 bases, with 13 bases left between them. CDR3 length equals 13 residues. As DNA, the CDR3 is TGTGCCTATGCGGGCAGGAGTAATGAAAAACTGTTTTTT. It yields the protein CAYAGRSNEKLFF.

This chain connects TRBV7-9 to TRBJ2-1; TRBD2 might be the D (6 bases). The CDR3 consists of 17 residues. The V gene lost 2 bases and the J gene lost 7 bases, with 21 bases spanning the gap. In germline, CDR1 is SEHNR, CDR2 FQNEAQ (reference sequence). The DNA of the CDR3 is TGTGCCAGCAGCTTAAGTAGTTCAGCTAGCGCTATAAATGAGCAGTTCTTC. Its protein product is CASSLSSSASAINEQFF.

The chain employs TRBV7-2 and TRBJ1-4; D unclear. CDR1 is SGHTA and CDR2 is FQGNSA in the germline V gene. Trimming pared 1 base from V and 8 bases from J, leaving 14 bases between. This CDR3 contains 15 residues. CDR3 residues: CASSLVPVLGEKLFF. Here the CDR3 DNA reads TGTGCCAGCAGCTTAGTTCCGGTACTGGGCGAAAAACTGTTTTTT.

The V call is TRBV29-1, the J call TRBJ2-2; 9 positions match TRBD2. After removal of 6 bases from V and 1 base from J, the junction contained 3 bases not matched to a gene. Germline loops: CDR1 SQVTM, CDR2 ANQGSEA. This CDR3 is built from 14 residues. The CDR3 loop is CSVKTSGNTGELFF. Written as DNA, the CDR3 is TGCAGCGTGAAGACTAGCGGGAACACCGGGGAGCTGTTTTTT.

The CDR3 DNA reads as TGCAGCGTTGGAGGAGGACCAAGAGAATACGAGCAGTACTTC. Amino acid sequence: CSVGGGPREYEQYF. V usage is TRBV29-1 and J usage is TRBJ2-7; D may be TRBD2 (5 bases). V was shortened by 4 bases and J by 4 bases, with 17 bases between the two germline ends. Germline V gene lookup returns CDR1 SQVTM and CDR2 ANQGSEA. The CDR3 has 14 residues.

The chain links TRBV30 to TRBJ2-1, with 7 positions matching TRBD2. Germline-derived CDR1 and CDR2 are GTSNPN and SVGIG (reference sequence). CDR3 size: 15 residues. J lost 8 bases, V lost 5 bases, and 15 bases had no gene match. CDR3 nucleotides: TGTGCCTGGGGGGCTGGAGCGGGATTTATAGATGAGCAGTTCTTC. It yields the protein CAWGAGAGFIDEQFF.

The rearrangement uses TRBV5-1 and TRBJ2-2; perhaps TRBD2 as D (7 bases). Trimming stripped 4 bases from V and 2 bases from J, with 24 bases between. There are 19 residues in the CDR3. Germline CDR1 and CDR2: SGHRS and YFSETQ. The CDR3 loop reads CASSPIAGARSGNTGELFF. The CDR3 bases are TGCGCCAGCAGCCCGATTGCGGGGGCCCGGTCGGGAAACACCGGGGAGCTGTTTTTT.

V usage is TRBV19 and J usage is TRBJ2-3, with D maybe TRBD2 (6 bases). V lost 7 bases, J lost 0 bases, and 11 bases lay in between. Per germline, CDR1 LNHDA and CDR2 SQIVND (reference sequence). This CDR3 contains 14 residues. The CDR3 nucleotides are TGTGCCAGTAAACCGGGAGCTAGCACAGATACGCAGTATTTT. Translated: CASKPGASTDTQYF.

This rearrangement joins TRBV20-1 to TRBJ2-1, with TRBD2 as a possible D gene (6 bases). The CDR3 sequence is 14 residues long. CDR1 is DFQATT, CDR2 SNEGSKA, per germline (reference sequence). The V and J ends lost 3 bases and 7 bases respectively, with 16 bases between them. The CDR3 protein is CSASSRLGGNEQFF. In DNA, the CDR3 is TGCAGTGCTAGTTCCCGACTTGGAGGGAATGAGCAGTTCTTC.

The chain employs TRBV10-3 and TRBJ2-7; D is possibly TRBD1 (7 bases). Germline CDR1 and CDR2: ENHRY and SYGVKD. The germline V and J ends were trimmed by 4 bases and 2 bases, with 18 bases remaining between them. CDR3 length: 16 amino acids. DNA of the CDR3: TGTGCCATCAGTGGCACGACGGGGGACAGAGCCTACGAGCAGTACTTC. Translating gives CAISGTTGDRAYEQYF.

This clone appeared a single time. V gene TRBV6-5 combines with J gene TRBJ2-3; tentative D call: TRBD2 (5 bases). The germline V and J ends were trimmed by 5 bases and 3 bases, with 9 bases remaining between them. The germline gives CDR1 MNHEY, CDR2 SVGAGI. The CDR3 spans 13 residues. The CDR3 sequence is CASSNTRTDTQYF. The CDR3 DNA sequence: TGTGCCAGCAGTAACACTAGAACAGATACGCAGTATTTT.

The chain recombines TRBV5-6 with TRBJ2-1, with TRBD2 identical over 7 bases. CDR1 is SGHDT and CDR2 is YYEEEE in the germline V gene. The CDR3 is 14 amino acids. J was trimmed by 5 bases and V by 0 bases; bases with no gene match: 2. CDR3 sequence: CASSLVLADNEQFF. The CDR3 DNA is TGTGCCAGCAGCTTGGTGCTAGCGGACAATGAGCAGTTCTTC.

The genes are TRBV18 and TRBJ1-2, with a possible D match to TRBD1 (6 bases). Germline values: CDR1 KGHSH, CDR2 LQKENI. Trimming took off 4 bases at V and 8 bases at J, with 17 bases between the two ends. The CDR3 spans 14 residues. The CDR3 bases are TGTGCCAGCTCACAGGACAGAGCGGGAGGAGGCTACACCTTC. Residues: CASSQDRAGGGYTF. The full variable domain, with the rest looked up from reference TRBV18 and TRBJ1-2, is NAGVMQNPRHLVRRRGQEARLRCSPMKGHSHVYWYRQLPEEGLKFMVYLQKENIIDESGMPKERFSAEFPKEGPSILRIQQVVRGDSAAYFCASSQDRAGGGYTFGSGTRLTVV.

In nucleotides, the CDR3 is TGTGCCAGCAGCCGAGAGCCCGGGAGTCTGGGCGAGCAGTACTTC. It yields the protein CASSREPGSLGEQYF. The rearrangement uses TRBV7-8 and TRBJ2-7, with D perhaps matching TRBD2 (6 bases). Germline assignment: CDR1 SGHVS and CDR2 FQNEAQ. V was trimmed by 5 bases and J by 6 bases, leaving 20 bases between them. This CDR3 is built from 15 residues.

This clone was seen more than once but under ten times. The rearrangement joins TRBV28 to TRBJ1-5, with D possibly TRBD1 on 5 matching bases. This CDR3 spans 14 amino acids. Germline V lookup: CDR1 MDHEN, CDR2 SYDVKM. The V and J ends lost 5 bases and 3 bases respectively, with 11 bases between them. The CDR3 protein is CASSLGLYNQPQHF. CDR3 in DNA: TGTGCCAGCAGTCTGGGACTCTACAATCAGCCCCAGCATTTT.

This clone has only one observation. The rearrangement links TRBV14 to TRBJ2-3; 8 nucleotides line up with TRBD2. The CDR3 runs to 16 residues. The germline V gene encodes CDR1 SGHDN and CDR2 FVKESK. Trimming took 0 bases from V and 6 from J; bases not matched to a gene: 8. CDR3 residues: CASSQDWGLGVDTQYF. The CDR3 DNA is TGTGCCAGCAGCCAAGATTGGGGACTAGGGGTCGATACGCAGTATTTT.